This T cell receptor beta chain was sequenced in a study of T cell repertoires in cytomegalovirus infection. Study-wide context: The public TCR beta signatures pointed to both CMV infection and matching HLA type. Study-level points and caveats: The response measured ex vivo was dominated by TCR beta clonotypes (HLA-C-restricted and CMV-specific). Summed frequency of shared TCR beta families picked out CMV carriers who also had the relevant HLA.

As for this clonotype: Antigen unknown.

V dropped 5 bases and J dropped 3 bases, with 17 bases sitting between them. This CDR3 is built from 15 residues. Germline CDR1 reads MNHEY; CDR2 reads SVGEGT. TCRdb analysed the reads with MiXCR anew, one entry per CDR3 protein. The data hold about 180,000 distinct CDR3 sequences, with 17% observed a single time. The receptor comes from a human donor in good health (CMV status not recorded). Some clones in this sample may be carry-over from other donors' samples. This chain links TRBV6-2 or TRBV6-3 with TRBJ2-7, with D maybe TRBD1 (6 bases). The sequencing sample was made of CD8+ T cells from PBMCs. CDR3 coding DNA: TGTGCCAGCAGTAATACAGGGTCAAGGTTCTACGAGCAGTACTTC. Protein sequence: CASSNTGSRFYEQYF.